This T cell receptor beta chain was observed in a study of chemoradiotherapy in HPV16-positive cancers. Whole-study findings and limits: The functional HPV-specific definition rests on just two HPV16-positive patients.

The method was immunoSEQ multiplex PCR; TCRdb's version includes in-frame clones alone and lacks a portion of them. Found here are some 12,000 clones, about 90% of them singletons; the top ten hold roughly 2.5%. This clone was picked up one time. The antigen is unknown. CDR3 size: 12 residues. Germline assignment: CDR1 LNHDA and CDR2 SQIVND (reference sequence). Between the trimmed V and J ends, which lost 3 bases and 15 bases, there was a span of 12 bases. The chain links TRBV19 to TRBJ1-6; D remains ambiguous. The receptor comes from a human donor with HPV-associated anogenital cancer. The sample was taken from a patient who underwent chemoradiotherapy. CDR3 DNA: TGTGCCAGTAGTATGGTGACGGGAGGCCTCCACTTT. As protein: CASSMVTGGLHF.